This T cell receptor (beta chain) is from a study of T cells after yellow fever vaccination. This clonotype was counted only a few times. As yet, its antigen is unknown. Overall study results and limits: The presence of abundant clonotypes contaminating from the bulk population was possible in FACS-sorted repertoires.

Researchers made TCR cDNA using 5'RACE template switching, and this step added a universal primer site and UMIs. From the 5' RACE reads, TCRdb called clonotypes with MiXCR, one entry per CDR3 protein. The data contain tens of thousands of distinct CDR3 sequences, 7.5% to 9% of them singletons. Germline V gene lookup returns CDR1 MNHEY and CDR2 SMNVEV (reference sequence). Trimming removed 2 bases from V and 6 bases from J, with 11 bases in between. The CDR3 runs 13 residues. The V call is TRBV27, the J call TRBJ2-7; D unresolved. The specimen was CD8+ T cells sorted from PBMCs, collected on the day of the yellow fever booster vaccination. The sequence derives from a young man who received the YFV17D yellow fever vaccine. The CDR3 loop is CASSLSPSSEQYF. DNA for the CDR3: TGTGCCAGCAGTTTAAGCCCCTCTAGCGAGCAGTACTTC.